One sample yielded the 25 T cell receptor beta chains listed below, sequenced in a study of cytomegalovirus exposure and HLA in healthy donors (dated by TCRdb to the late 2010s). The library relied on the immunoSEQ multiplex PCR assay. A mixture of 60 forward primers for TCR Vbeta segments and 13 reverse primers for TCR Jbeta segments was used in the multiplex PCR. TCRdb holds this immuneACCESS table with in-frame rearrangements only. Some clones are missing; in checked studies, unresolved V genes explain under half, and the rest has no known cause. Counted in this sample were 150,000 or so clones; 65% to 80% of them appeared once. The ten largest clones represent around 4.6% of the sample. Sequencing input: PBMCs. The source of these receptors is a young man in good health and CMV-seropositive.

The genes are TRBV5-4 and TRBJ1-2; TRBD1 might be the D (5 bases). This CDR3 has 16 residues. Germline lookup yields CDR1 SGHNT and CDR2 YYREEE (reference sequence). The germline V and J ends were trimmed by 4 bases and 4 bases, with 20 bases remaining between them. The CDR3 loop reads CASSGGLGKKGYGYTF. CDR3 nucleotide sequence: TGTGCCAGCAGCGGGGGGTTGGGTAAAAAAGGCTATGGCTACACCTTC.

This chain links TRBV19 with TRBJ2-2; D remains unclear. V shed 4 bases and J shed 0 bases, with 9 bases lying between them. The CDR3 consists of 15 residues. CDR1 and CDR2 (germline): LNHDA, SQIVND (reference sequence). The CDR3 here is CASSRRNSNTGELFF. The DNA of the CDR3 is TGTGCCAGTAGTAGGCGGAATTCGAACACCGGGGAGCTGTTTTTT.

The chain recombines TRBV4-1 with TRBJ2-5; 10 nucleotides align to TRBD1. Germline lookup yields CDR1 MGHRA and CDR2 YSYEKL. The length of the CDR3 is 15 residues. After removal of 4 bases from V and 5 bases from J, the junction contained 7 bases not matched to a gene. CDR3 in DNA: TGCGCCAGCAGCCCCGGACAGGGGGGGATGGAGACCCAGTACTTC. It codes for CASSPGQGGMETQYF.

The chain carries TRBV28 and TRBJ1-2; 7 bases match TRBD1. CDR1 and CDR2 from the germline V gene are MDHEN and SYDVKM. J lost 14 bases, V lost 1 base, and 7 bases had no gene match. The CDR3 is 12 residues long. CDR3 protein: CASSLSQQGRTF. Here the CDR3 DNA reads TGTGCCAGCAGTTTATCACAACAGGGGAGGACCTTC.

This CDR3 reads CASSASGYEQYV. In DNA, the CDR3 is TGTGCCAGCAGTGCCAGCGGGTACGAGCAGTACGTC. The genes are TRBV2 and TRBJ2-7, with D perhaps TRBD2 (6 bases). Per germline, CDR1 SNHLY and CDR2 FYNNEI. With 4 bases removed from V and 4 bases from J, the gap between germline ends came to 8 bases. The CDR3 spans 12 residues.

This clone was recorded once. The chain couples TRBV28 to TRBJ1-4, with unresolved D. V gave up 4 bases and J gave up 4 bases, with 4 bases separating them. Germline CDR1 MDHEN, CDR2 SYDVKM. This CDR3 spans 12 amino acids. The CDR3 spells CASSSGNEKLFF. CDR3 nucleotides: TGTGCCAGCAGTTCGGGTAATGAAAAACTGTTTTTT.

The rearrangement joins TRBV7-8 to TRBJ2-5; D possibly corresponds to TRBD2 (7 bases). V gave up 1 base and J gave up 4 bases, with 16 bases separating them. Germline loops: CDR1 SGHVS, CDR2 FQNEAQ. The CDR3 is 16 residues long. CDR3 sequence (DNA): TGTGCCAGCAGCTTAGACTCGGGGGGCCGTCGAGAGACCCAGTACTTC. It yields the protein CASSLDSGGRRETQYF.

The J gene is TRBJ2-1, the V gene TRBV7-2; perhaps TRBD2 as D (7 bases). This CDR3 has 13 residues. CDR1 and CDR2 (germline): SGHTA, FQGNSA. The V gene lost 4 bases and the J gene lost 10 bases, with 14 bases spanning the gap. The CDR3 reads CASSWGGASEQFF. For the CDR3, the DNA is TGTGCCAGCAGCTGGGGGGGGGCCTCCGAGCAGTTCTTC.

This clone was observed a few times. The V gene is TRBV6-5, the J gene TRBJ2-1; 10 bases map to TRBD1. The V and J ends lost 6 bases and 6 bases, in that order; junction bases with no gene match: 8. Germline lookup yields CDR1 MNHEY and CDR2 SVGAGI. The CDR3 is 15 residues long. CDR3 sequence: CASSPGQGFPNEQFF. CDR3 nucleotides: TGTGCCAGCAGCCCGGGACAGGGGTTCCCCAATGAGCAGTTCTTC.

The rearrangement uses TRBV7-2 and TRBJ2-1; D is ambiguous. Per the germline V gene, CDR1 is SGHTA and CDR2 is FQGNSA. V shed 2 bases and J shed 3 bases, with 14 bases lying between them. The length of the CDR3 is 16 residues. As DNA, the CDR3 is TGTGCCAGCAGCTTATTAGAGCAACCCGACTACAATGAGCAGTTCTTC. It yields the protein CASSLLEQPDYNEQFF.

The rearrangement joins TRBV6-1 to TRBJ2-3; 14 bases align to TRBD2. CDR1 is MNHNS and CDR2 is SASEGT in the germline V gene. V lost 7 bases and J lost 6; bases outside the gene matches: 3. The CDR3 spans 14 residues. Here the CDR3 reads CASTGTSGSDTQYF. The CDR3 bases are TGTGCCAGCACCGGGACTAGCGGGAGTGATACGCAGTATTTT.

The CDR3 nucleotides are TGTGCCAGTATCGCCGCCGGGACTATGTTCACCGGGGAGCTGTTTTTT. Its translation: CASIAAGTMFTGELFF. The V call is TRBV19, the J call TRBJ2-2; 7 nucleotides match TRBD2. The CDR3 is made up of 16 amino acids. CDR1 is LNHDA and CDR2 is SQIVND in the germline V gene (reference sequence). The V segment lost 7 bases and the J segment 4 bases; nucleotides outside the gene matches: 12.

The rearrangement links TRBV5-1 to TRBJ2-3, with TRBD2 identical over 9 bases. CDR3 length: 15 residues. Germline loops: CDR1 SGHRS, CDR2 YFSETQ. Unmatched junction bases numbered 1, after V lost 2 bases and J lost 0 bases. The CDR3 sequence is CASSFAGGSTDTQYF. The CDR3 DNA reads as TGCGCCAGCAGCTTTGCGGGGGGGAGCACAGATACGCAGTATTTT.

As DNA, the CDR3 is TGCGCCAGCAGCTTGGCCGAGTGGTGCTGTCACGGGGTTTTGAATACGCAGTATTTT. It is translated as CASSLAEWCCHGVLNTQYF. The chain recombines TRBV5-1 with TRBJ2-3; tentative D call: TRBD2 (5 bases). Germline V gives CDR1 SGHRS, CDR2 YFSETQ. The CDR3 runs 19 residues. Trimming removed 0 bases from V and 7 bases from J, with 27 bases in between.

The chain links TRBV29-1 to TRBJ1-2; 9 nucleotides agree with TRBD1. Trimming at V came to 4 bases and at J to 7 bases, leaving 1 base not matched to a gene. Per the germline V gene, CDR1 is SQVTM and CDR2 is ANQGSEA. This CDR3 has 11 residues. Written as DNA, the CDR3 is TGCAGCGTTGGGGACAGGGCTGGCTACACCTTC. Protein sequence: CSVGDRAGYTF.

This clone was seen more than once but under ten times. The genes are TRBV30 and TRBJ1-6, with D possibly matching TRBD1 (6 bases). The germline V and J ends were trimmed by 1 base and 6 bases, with 13 bases remaining between them. The germline CDR1 and CDR2 sequences are GTSNPN and SVGIG (reference sequence). The CDR3 contains 15 residues. The CDR3 loop is CAWSGERQVNSPLHF. The CDR3, as DNA: TGTGCCTGGAGTGGGGAAAGACAGGTTAATTCACCCCTCCACTTT.

V is TRBV7-2 and J is TRBJ1-5, with 7 bases matching TRBD1. Germline CDR1 is SGHTA and CDR2 is FQGNSA. This CDR3 comprises 15 residues. Trimming at V came to 1 base and at J to 1 base, leaving 1 base not matched to a gene. CDR3 protein: CASSLEGASNQPQHF. The CDR3 DNA reads as TGTGCCAGCAGCTTAGAGGGGGCAAGCAATCAGCCCCAGCATTTT.

The chain carries TRBV15 and TRBJ1-6; 10 nucleotides match TRBD1. Trimming at V came to 0 bases and at J to 9 bases, leaving 8 bases not matched to a gene. Germline CDR1 reads LNHNV; CDR2 reads YYDKDF (reference sequence). This CDR3 region has 17 residues. CDR3 sequence: CATSRDLGQGMTSPLHF. The CDR3 nucleotides are TGTGCCACCAGCAGAGACTTGGGACAGGGGATGACTTCACCCCTCCACTTT.

The chain couples TRBV5-4 to TRBJ2-2; tentative D call: TRBD1 (5 bases). The V gene lost 0 bases and the J gene lost 2 bases, with 11 bases spanning the gap. Germline assignment: CDR1 SGHNT and CDR2 YYREEE (reference sequence). The CDR3 has 16 amino acids. The CDR3 DNA follows: TGTGCCAGCAGCTTGGGGGCAGGGCGAAACACCGGGGAGCTGTTTTTT. Its translation: CASSLGAGRNTGELFF.

DNA for the CDR3: TGCGCCAGCAGCCAAGTGCAGGGCAGTGTAAATGAAAAACTGTTTTTT. It encodes CASSQVQGSVNEKLFF. The genes are TRBV4-1 and TRBJ1-4, with D tentatively TRBD1 (5 bases). Germline values: CDR1 MGHRA, CDR2 YSYEKL. CDR3 length: 16 amino acids. V was shortened by 1 base and J by 5 bases, with 14 bases between the two germline ends.

This clone was counted a single time. This chain links TRBV2 with TRBJ2-2; 7 bases align to TRBD1. V shed 6 bases, J shed 0 bases, and the junction held 4 bases outside the gene matches. CDR1 and CDR2 (germline): SNHLY, FYNNEI. This CDR3 region has 15 residues. As DNA, the CDR3 is TGTGCCAGCAGCCTCGGGACAGCGAACACCGGGGAGCTGTTTTTT. Its translation: CASSLGTANTGELFF.

In DNA, the CDR3 is TGTGCCAGCAGGATGACAGAAGTGAACACTGAAGCTTTCTTT. It translates to CASRMTEVNTEAFF. The chain joins TRBV2 to TRBJ1-1; weak D call: TRBD1 (5 bases). The germline V gene encodes CDR1 SNHLY and CDR2 FYNNEI. V was clipped by 6 bases and J by 0 bases, with 11 bases between them. This CDR3 spans 14 amino acids.

The chain is built from TRBV7-2 and TRBJ1-4; D is undetermined. V gave up 8 bases and J gave up 5 bases, with 12 bases separating them. The germline V gene encodes CDR1 SGHTA and CDR2 FQGNSA. This CDR3 has 13 residues. CDR3 DNA: TGTGCCAGCCTGCGGGGTAGGAATGAAAAACTGTTTTTT. This sequence encodes CASLRGRNEKLFF.

This clone occurred once. The chain couples TRBV12-5 to TRBJ2-2, with D perhaps matching TRBD2 (5 bases). This CDR3 region has 15 residues. Per germline, CDR1 LGHNT and CDR2 FRNRAP. The V and J ends lost 1 base and 0 bases respectively, with 6 bases between them. The CDR3 sequence: CASGLGTSNTGELFF. The CDR3 DNA reads as TGTGCTAGTGGTTTGGGGACTTCGAACACCGGGGAGCTGTTTTTT.

The chain carries TRBV5-6 and TRBJ2-6, with TRBD2 as a possible D gene (5 bases). This CDR3 region has 14 residues. CDR1 SGHDT and CDR2 YYEEEE come from the germline V gene. The V and J ends lost 6 bases and 2 bases respectively, with 9 bases between them. CDR3 sequence: CASKDGAGANVLTF. The CDR3 DNA reads TGTGCCAGCAAGGACGGGGCTGGGGCCAACGTCCTGACTTTC.